This TCR beta chain is from a study of blood T cells in healthy people across ages. This clonotype came up a few times. The antigen is unknown. A second about 6 to 11 cycle PCR used barcoded and J-beta primers. TCRdb recomputed calls from the 5' RACE reads with MiXCR, one row per CDR3 protein. The sample lists over a million distinct CDR3 sequences; roughly 40% were seen once. Trimming shortened V by 4 bases and J by 8 bases, and 18 bases separated the two germline ends. Germline V lookup: CDR1 SGHVS, CDR2 FNYEAQ. The CDR3 is made up of 15 amino acids. Broader study findings: Long-lived and aged donors differed, with more naive CD4+ cells and higher diversity in the long-lived. Estimated diversity, derived from one million T cells, was regarded as an underestimate. With age, beta diversity per million T cells declined roughly linearly, significantly by approximately 40.

This clonotype was sampled from a woman aged 18-30 years in good health. This sequence joins TRBV7-6 and TRBJ2-1, with D unresolved. Sequenced: blood. This CDR3 reads CASSSAGLSTDEQFF. For the CDR3, the DNA is TGTGCCAGCAGCTCAGCCGGGCTTTCTACGGATGAGCAGTTCTTC.